The present entry profiles one T cell receptor (beta chain) with its context. This sample was included in a study of blood T cell repertoires in COVID-19. The germline V gene has CDR1 MNHEY and CDR2 SVGAGI. This CDR3 contains 12 residues. Trimming took 11 bases from V and 4 from J, leaving 15 bases between them. Here immunoSEQ multiplex PCR was the method, and the copy in TCRdb shows in-frame clones only, minus some. The sample yields about 280,000 clones, approximately 85% seen once. The origin of this receptor is a woman aged 70 to 79 with acute or convalescent COVID-19. The sample taken for sequencing was peripheral blood. This rearrangement joins TRBV6-5 to TRBJ2-7, with D perhaps TRBD2 (6 bases). CDR3 loop: CAGSGAGYEQYF. CDR3 nucleotide sequence: TGTGCCGGATCGGGAGCCGGGTACGAGCAGTACTTC.